This T cell receptor (beta chain) emerged from a study of cytomegalovirus exposure and HLA in healthy donors. Study-level results: Many donors carried some public TCRs, although rarity characterized most TCR sequences. HLA alleles showed associations with roughly 17,000 TCR beta sequences in a later analysis, at a 0.05 false discovery rate. The study flagged fewer than 200 TCR beta chains as cytomegalovirus-associated. Earlier analysis found most TCR beta V segments productive about 87% or about 30% of the time.

A word on this clone: Its target is unknown.

The PCR used 60 Vbeta and 13 Jbeta primers. Some clones are missing from TCRdb's copy, which holds only in-frame ones; the method was immunoSEQ multiplex PCR. The data hold around 150,000 clones, with roughly 80% observed a single time. The sequencing sample was made of PBMCs. The origin of this receptor is a woman aged 25 to 39 in good health and CMV-seropositive.

The CDR3 DNA follows: TGTGCCAGCAGCTTGGGAAGGGGTGGGGAAAAACTGTTTTTT. Protein sequence: CASSLGRGGEKLFF. The chain is built from TRBV5-4 and TRBJ1-4; perhaps TRBD1 as D (5 bases). The germline V gene has CDR1 SGHNT and CDR2 YYREEE (reference sequence). The V end lost 0 bases, the J end lost 8 bases, and 11 bases lay between the germline ends. This CDR3 has 14 amino acids.